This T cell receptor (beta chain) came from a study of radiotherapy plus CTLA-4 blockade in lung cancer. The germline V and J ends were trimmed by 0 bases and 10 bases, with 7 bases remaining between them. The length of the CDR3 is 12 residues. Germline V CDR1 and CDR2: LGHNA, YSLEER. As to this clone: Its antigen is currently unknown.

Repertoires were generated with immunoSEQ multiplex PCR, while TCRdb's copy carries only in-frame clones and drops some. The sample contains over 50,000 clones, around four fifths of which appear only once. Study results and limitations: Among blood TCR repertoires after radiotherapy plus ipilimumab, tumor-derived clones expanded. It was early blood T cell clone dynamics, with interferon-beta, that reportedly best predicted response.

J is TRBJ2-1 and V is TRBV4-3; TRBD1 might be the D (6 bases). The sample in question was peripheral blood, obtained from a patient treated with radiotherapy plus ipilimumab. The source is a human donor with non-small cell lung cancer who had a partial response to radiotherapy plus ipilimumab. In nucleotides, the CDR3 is TGCGCCAGCAGCCAAGAAGGGACAGAGCAGTTCTTC. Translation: CASSQEGTEQFF.